Each of the 24 T cell receptor beta chains below was sequenced from the same sample in a study of beta chain features in type 1 diabetes. As every portion of the isolated RNA was reverse transcribed, the sequencing read expressed TCRB transcripts. This table comes from immunoSEQ multiplex PCR, and its TCRdb copy is limited to in-frame clones, with some not included. The sample records hundreds of thousands of clones, over 65% being singletons. Specimen: naive CD4+ T cells from blood. These receptors were obtained from a young man in good health.

The rearrangement uses TRBV4-3 and TRBJ2-1, with 7 bases matching TRBD1. Germline CDR1 LGHNA, CDR2 YSLEER. The J segment lost 5 bases and the V segment lost 5 bases, leaving 3 bases of the junction unmatched. This CDR3 contains 13 residues. For the CDR3, the DNA is TGCGCCAGCAGCAAGGACAGGAACAATGAGCAGTTCTTC. Translated: CASSKDRNNEQFF.

The rearrangement links TRBV30 to TRBJ2-1, with 12 bases aligning to TRBD2. CDR1 and CDR2 (germline): GTSNPN, SVGIG (reference sequence). The CDR3 has 14 residues. V was clipped by 5 bases and J by 4 bases; unmatched bases: 3. CDR3 residues: CAWGLAGMYNEQFF. In DNA, the CDR3 is TGTGCCTGGGGACTAGCGGGGATGTACAATGAGCAGTTCTTC. The whole variable domain, filled in from reference TRBV30 and TRBJ2-1, reads SQTIHQWPATLVQPVGSPLSLECTVEGTSNPNLYWYRQAAGRGLQLLFYSVGIGQISSEVPQNLSASRPQDRQFILSSKKLLLSDSGFYLCAWGLAGMYNEQFFGPGTRLTVL.

This clone was picked up one time. The V call is TRBV7-2, the J call TRBJ2-3; a possible D gene is TRBD1 (5 bases). Germline assignment: CDR1 SGHTA and CDR2 FQGNSA. The length of the CDR3 is 13 residues. Trimming pared 3 bases from V and 3 bases from J, leaving 7 bases between. CDR3 region: CASSFTGTDTQYF. The CDR3 bases are TGTGCCAGCAGCTTCACAGGAACAGATACGCAGTATTTT.

This sequence joins TRBV10-3 and TRBJ2-5; D unclear. V lost 0 bases, J lost 13 bases, and 9 bases lay in between. The CDR3 sequence is 11 residues long. Germline V gene lookup returns CDR1 ENHRY and CDR2 SYGVKD. The CDR3 DNA reads as TGTGCCATCAGTGAGTCGGGCTACTGGTACTTC. This encodes CAISESGYWYF.

This clone has only a few counts. The chain recombines TRBV29-1 with TRBJ1-1; D ambiguous. Per the germline V gene, CDR1 is SQVTM and CDR2 is ANQGSEA. The CDR3 extends over 13 amino acids. V lost 1 base to trimming and J lost 0 bases, with 6 bases between them. CDR3: CSVEAGVNTEAFF. DNA for the CDR3: TGCAGCGTTGAAGCGGGTGTGAACACTGAAGCTTTCTTT.

The chain links TRBV9 to TRBJ2-3; possibly TRBD1 or TRBD2 for D (5 bases each). CDR1 is SGDLS and CDR2 is YYNGEE in the germline V gene. The CDR3 has 15 amino acids. With 9 bases removed from V and 1 base from J, the gap between germline ends came to 18 bases. CDR3: CATHWDPQGTDTQYF. The CDR3, as DNA: TGTGCCACCCACTGGGACCCCCAGGGCACAGATACGCAGTATTTT.

A single count supports this clone. The chain is built from TRBV7-8 and TRBJ2-7; 9 bases are a match to TRBD1. CDR1 and CDR2 from the germline V gene are SGHVS and FQNEAQ. V lost 5 bases, J lost 6 bases, and 8 bases stayed unmatched. The CDR3 covers 14 residues. CDR3 sequence (DNA): TGTGCCAGCAGCACCTGGACAGGGGCGGGCGAGCAGTACTTC. It is translated as CASSTWTGAGEQYF.

This rearrangement joins TRBV27 to TRBJ2-4; the D call may be TRBD1 or TRBD2 (7 bases each). Germline-derived CDR1 and CDR2 are MNHEY and SMNVEV (reference sequence). The CDR3 consists of 15 residues. V was shortened by 8 bases and J by 3 bases, with 17 bases between the two germline ends. CDR3 coding DNA: TGTGCCAGCGCGCAGGGGGGGGCTGGCAAAAACATTCAGTACTTC. It codes for CASAQGGAGKNIQYF.

The J gene is TRBJ2-3, the V gene TRBV29-1; the D gene is possibly TRBD2 (5 bases). With 4 bases removed from V and 2 bases from J, the gap between germline ends came to 10 bases. Germline assignment: CDR1 SQVTM and CDR2 ANQGSEA. The CDR3 totals 13 residues. The CDR3 loop is CSVGSGNTDTQYF. The CDR3 DNA sequence: TGCAGCGTTGGCTCGGGGAACACAGATACGCAGTATTTT.

This clone was detected only once. V gene TRBV9 combines with J gene TRBJ2-1, with unresolved D. The CDR3 is 15 residues long. Germline loops: CDR1 SGDLS, CDR2 YYNGEE. V shed 4 bases and J shed 0 bases, with 11 bases lying between them. CDR3 DNA: TGTGCCAGCAGCTACGGATCGAGCTCCTACAATGAGCAGTTCTTC. As protein: CASSYGSSSYNEQFF.

This clone was seen a handful of times. The V call is TRBV25-1, the J call TRBJ2-1; D may be TRBD1 (6 bases). In germline, CDR1 is MGHDK, CDR2 SYGVNS. The ends were cut back, 3 bases at V and 0 bases at J, with 15 bases in the middle. The CDR3 spans 17 residues. The CDR3 DNA is TGTGCCAGCAGTGACGTAACGGGGACAAGCTCCTACAATGAGCAGTTCTTC. Translating it yields CASSDVTGTSSYNEQFF.

This clone was picked up a small number of times. The chain couples TRBV6-6 to TRBJ1-5, with unresolved D. The CDR3 length is 10 residues. Trimming took off 8 bases at V and 2 bases at J, with 1 base between the two ends. CDR1 MNHNY and CDR2 SVGAGI come from the germline V gene (reference sequence). The CDR3 DNA is TGTGCCAGCGGCAATCAGCCCCAGCATTTT. Its translation is CASGNQPQHF.

In this sample, this clone turned up once. The chain is built from TRBV30 and TRBJ1-5; no clear D gene. This CDR3 comprises 13 residues. From germline, CDR1 is GTSNPN and CDR2 SVGIG (reference sequence). Trimming cost V 4 bases and J 0 bases, with 7 bases left between them. CDR3 DNA: TGTGCCTGGACAGACTATAGCAATCAGCCCCAGCATTTT. It encodes CAWTDYSNQPQHF.

This clone was picked up a small number of times. The chain links TRBV6-5 to TRBJ2-5, with a weak D call TRBD1 (6 bases). CDR3 length: 13 residues. The germline V and J ends were trimmed by 5 bases and 13 bases, with 20 bases remaining between them. Germline-derived CDR1 and CDR2 are MNHEY and SVGAGI. The CDR3: CASSELLTGTMYF. The DNA of the CDR3 is TGTGCCAGCAGTGAGCTACTCACCGGGACAATGTACTTC.

V gene TRBV29-1 combines with J gene TRBJ2-5; 7 nucleotides align to TRBD2. There are 13 residues in the CDR3. The V segment lost 4 bases and the J segment 4 bases; nucleotides outside the gene matches: 6. Germline CDR1 and CDR2: SQVTM and ANQGSEA. This chain's CDR3 is CSVGGRVRETQYF. CDR3 nucleotides: TGCAGCGTTGGGGGGAGGGTTCGAGAGACCCAGTACTTC. The full variable domain, in which reference TRBV29-1 and TRBJ2-5 provide the parts outside the CDR3, is SAVISQKPSRDICQRGTSLTIQCQVDSQVTMMFWYRQQPGQSLTLIATANQGSEATYESGFVIDKFPISRPNLTFSTLTVSNMSPEDSSIYLCSVGGRVRETQYFGPGTRLLVL.

This chain connects TRBV5-4 to TRBJ2-7; 7 positions agree with TRBD1. The CDR3 contains 12 residues. Looked up from germline, CDR1 is SGHNT and CDR2 is YYREEE (reference sequence). V was pared by 4 bases and J by 3 bases, with 1 base of the junction left unmatched. CDR3 region: CASSRQGYEQYF. DNA for the CDR3: TGTGCCAGCAGCCGACAGGGCTACGAGCAGTACTTC.

This clone has just one count. The chain combines TRBV10-3 with TRBJ2-3; unclear D gene. Trimming cost V 0 bases and J 0 bases, with 7 bases left between them. Germline loops: CDR1 ENHRY, CDR2 SYGVKD. CDR3 length equals 15 residues. The CDR3 is CAISESLRSTDTQYF. The CDR3 DNA follows: TGTGCCATCAGTGAGTCACTTAGGAGCACAGATACGCAGTATTTT.

The chain couples TRBV20-1 to TRBJ2-3; D is unresolved. Trimming took off 7 bases at V and 6 bases at J, with 11 bases between the two ends. This CDR3 is 11 amino acids long. CDR1 is DFQATT, CDR2 SNEGSKA, per germline (reference sequence). The CDR3 DNA follows: TGCAGTGGCGCTCTGGGTGATACGCAGTATTTT. Its protein product is CSGALGDTQYF.

The CDR3 sequence: CSVEKTEMNTEAFF. CDR3 DNA: TGCAGCGTCGAAAAGACAGAGATGAACACTGAAGCTTTCTTT. V is TRBV29-1 and J is TRBJ1-1, with a possible D match to TRBD1 (5 bases). Germline assignment: CDR1 SQVTM and CDR2 ANQGSEA. This CDR3 region has 14 residues. V was pared by 6 bases and J by 0 bases, with 14 bases between.

This sequence joins TRBV7-6 and TRBJ2-3; possible D gene TRBD2, 7 bases. V lost 5 bases, J lost 8 bases, and 11 bases lay in between. The germline gives CDR1 SGHVS, CDR2 FNYEAQ. This CDR3 has 12 amino acids. The CDR3 DNA follows: TGTGCCAGCAGCCCCGCGGGGGCTACGCAGTATTTT. Its translation is CASSPAGATQYF.

The V gene is TRBV30, the J gene TRBJ1-1; no clear D. Germline lookup yields CDR1 GTSNPN and CDR2 SVGIG (reference sequence). Trimming left V 2 bases short and J 2 bases short, with 6 bases between. The CDR3 runs 12 residues. The CDR3 sequence is CAWSTSNTEAFF. The DNA of the CDR3 is TGTGCCTGGAGTACGAGTAACACTGAAGCTTTCTTT.

The rearrangement uses TRBV20-1 and TRBJ1-2, with no clear D. The CDR3 runs to 11 residues. With 3 bases removed from V and 7 bases from J, the gap between germline ends came to 9 bases. CDR1 and CDR2 from the germline V gene are DFQATT and SNEGSKA (reference sequence). In DNA form, the CDR3 reads TGCAGTGCTAGTGAGCCGACTGGCTACACCTTC. It translates to CSASEPTGYTF.

This clone was counted a few times. This chain joins TRBV29-1 and TRBJ2-3; tentatively, D is TRBD2 (6 bases). The V gene's germline CDR1 is SQVTM and CDR2 ANQGSEA. The CDR3 has 14 residues. V gave up 4 bases and J gave up 0 bases, with 11 bases separating them. DNA of the CDR3: TGCAGCGTTGCCCTGGGAGGCAGCACAGATACGCAGTATTTT. Its translation is CSVALGGSTDTQYF.

This chain links TRBV10-3 with TRBJ1-5; 7 bases align to TRBD1. The V gene's germline CDR1 is ENHRY and CDR2 SYGVKD. J was trimmed by 3 bases and V by 0 bases; bases with no gene match: 8. The CDR3 length is 17 residues. CDR3 loop: CAISESPTGALNQPQHF. CDR3 bases: TGTGCCATCAGTGAGTCGCCAACAGGGGCCCTCAATCAGCCCCAGCATTTT.